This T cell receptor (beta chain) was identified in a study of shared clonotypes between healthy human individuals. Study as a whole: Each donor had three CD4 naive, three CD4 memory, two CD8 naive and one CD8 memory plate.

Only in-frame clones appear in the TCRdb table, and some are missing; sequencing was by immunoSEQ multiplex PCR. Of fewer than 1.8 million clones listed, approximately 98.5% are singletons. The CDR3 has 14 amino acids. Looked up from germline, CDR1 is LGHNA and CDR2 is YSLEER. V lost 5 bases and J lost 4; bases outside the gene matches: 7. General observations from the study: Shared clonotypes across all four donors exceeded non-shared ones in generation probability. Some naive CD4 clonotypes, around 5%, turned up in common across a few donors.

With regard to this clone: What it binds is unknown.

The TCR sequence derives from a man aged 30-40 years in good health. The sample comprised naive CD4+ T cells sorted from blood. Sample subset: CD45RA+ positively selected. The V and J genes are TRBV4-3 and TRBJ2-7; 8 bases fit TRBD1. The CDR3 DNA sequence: TGCGCCAGCAGCTCCGGGACAGGCAATTACGAGCAGTACTTC. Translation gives CASSSGTGNYEQYF.